This T cell receptor beta chain came from a study of blood T cell repertoires in COVID-19. Study overall: Donors in the United States, Italy and Spain gave samples during acute or convalescent COVID-19.

CDR3 size: 14 residues. CDR1 is SGHTA, CDR2 FQGTGA, per germline. With 3 bases removed from V and 4 bases from J, the gap between germline ends came to 12 bases. In the original analysis: It was from reference gene primer amplification that nucleated cell counts were estimated. Repertoires were generated with immunoSEQ multiplex PCR, while TCRdb's copy carries only in-frame clones and drops some. Clonal size and the V and J genes are those of that table, whereas D and trimming came from the DNA. The table includes some 150,000 clones, around 80% detected once. The chain is built from TRBV7-3 and TRBJ1-1; the D is unclear. The specimen was peripheral blood. The source of this sequence is a woman aged 45 to 65 in a cohort sampled during active or convalescent COVID-19. CDR3 nucleotides: TGTGCCAGCAGCTTGGGAGGGTCGAGCACTGAAGCTTTCTTT. Protein product: CASSLGGSSTEAFF.